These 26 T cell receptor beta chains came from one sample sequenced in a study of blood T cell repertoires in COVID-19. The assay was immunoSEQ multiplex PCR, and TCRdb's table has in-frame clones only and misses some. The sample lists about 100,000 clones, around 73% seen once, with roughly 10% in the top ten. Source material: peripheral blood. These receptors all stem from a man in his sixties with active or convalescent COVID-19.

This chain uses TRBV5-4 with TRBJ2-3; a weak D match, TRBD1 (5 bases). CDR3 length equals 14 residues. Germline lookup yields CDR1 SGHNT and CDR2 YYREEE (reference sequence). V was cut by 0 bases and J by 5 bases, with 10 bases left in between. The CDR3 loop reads CASSLVGAKDTQYF. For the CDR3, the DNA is TGTGCCAGCAGCTTGGTAGGGGCAAAAGATACGCAGTATTTT.

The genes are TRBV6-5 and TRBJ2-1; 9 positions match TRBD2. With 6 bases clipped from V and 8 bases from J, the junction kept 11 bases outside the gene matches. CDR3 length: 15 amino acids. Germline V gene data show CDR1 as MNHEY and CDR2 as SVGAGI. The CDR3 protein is CASRPPGTSNHEQFF. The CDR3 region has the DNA TGTGCCAGCAGGCCTCCCGGGACTAGCAACCATGAGCAGTTCTTC.

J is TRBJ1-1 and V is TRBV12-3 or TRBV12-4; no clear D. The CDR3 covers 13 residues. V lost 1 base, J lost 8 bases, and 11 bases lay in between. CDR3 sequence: CASSLGQALEAFF. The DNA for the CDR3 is TGTGCCAGCAGTTTAGGGCAGGCGCTAGAAGCTTTCTTT.

The CDR3 DNA reads as TGTGCCTGGGGGACCGGGACAGGGAACGGGGAGCTGTTTTTT. This encodes CAWGTGTGNGELFF. V gene TRBV30 combines with J gene TRBJ2-2; 9 bases line up with TRBD1. The CDR3 runs 14 residues. Germline values: CDR1 GTSNPN, CDR2 SVGIG (reference sequence). V trimming: 5 bases; J trimming: 7 bases; junction bases outside the gene matches: 8.

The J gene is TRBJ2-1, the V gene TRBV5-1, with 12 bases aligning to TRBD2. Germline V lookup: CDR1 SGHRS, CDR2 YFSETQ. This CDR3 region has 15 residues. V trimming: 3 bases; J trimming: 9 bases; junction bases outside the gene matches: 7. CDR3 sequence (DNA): TGCGCCAGCAGCTCTTGGACTAGCGGGACGGCTGAGCAGTTCTTC. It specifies CASSSWTSGTAEQFF.

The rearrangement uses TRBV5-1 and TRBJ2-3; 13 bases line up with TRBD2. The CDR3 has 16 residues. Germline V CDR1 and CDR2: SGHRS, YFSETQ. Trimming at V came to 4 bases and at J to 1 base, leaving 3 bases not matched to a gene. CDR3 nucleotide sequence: TGCGCCAGCAGCCCAGGACTAGCGGGGGGCACAGATACGCAGTATTTT. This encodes CASSPGLAGGTDTQYF. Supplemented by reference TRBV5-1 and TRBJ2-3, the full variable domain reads KAGVTQTPRYLIKTRGQQVTLSCSPISGHRSVSWYQQTPGQGLQFLFEYFSETQRNKGNFPGRFSGRQFSNSRSEMNVSTLELGDSALYLCASSPGLAGGTDTQYFGPGTRLTVL.

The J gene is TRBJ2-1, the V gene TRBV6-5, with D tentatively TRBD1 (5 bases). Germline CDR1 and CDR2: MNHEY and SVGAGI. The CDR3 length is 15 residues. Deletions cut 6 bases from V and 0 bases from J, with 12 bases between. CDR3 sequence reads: CASSQGVGSYNEQFF. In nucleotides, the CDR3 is TGTGCCAGCAGCCAAGGGGTTGGCTCCTACAATGAGCAGTTCTTC.

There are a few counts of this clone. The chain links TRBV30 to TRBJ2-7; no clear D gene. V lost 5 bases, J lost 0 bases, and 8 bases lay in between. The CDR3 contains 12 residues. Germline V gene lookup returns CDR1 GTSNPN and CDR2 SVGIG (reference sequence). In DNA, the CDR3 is TGTGCCTGGGGAAGGAGCTCCTACGAGCAGTACTTC. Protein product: CAWGRSSYEQYF.

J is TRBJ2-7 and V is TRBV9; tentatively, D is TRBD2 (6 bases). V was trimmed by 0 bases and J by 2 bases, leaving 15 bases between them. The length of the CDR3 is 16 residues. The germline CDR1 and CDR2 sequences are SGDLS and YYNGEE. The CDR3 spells CASSVGWEVATYEQYF. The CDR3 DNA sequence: TGTGCCAGCAGCGTAGGGTGGGAGGTCGCTACCTACGAGCAGTACTTC. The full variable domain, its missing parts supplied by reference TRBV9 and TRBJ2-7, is DSGVTQTPKHLITATGQRVTLRCSPRSGDLSVYWYQQSLDQGLQFLIQYYNGEERAKGNILERFSAQQFPDLHSELNLSSLELGDSALYFCASSVGWEVATYEQYFGPGTRLTVT.

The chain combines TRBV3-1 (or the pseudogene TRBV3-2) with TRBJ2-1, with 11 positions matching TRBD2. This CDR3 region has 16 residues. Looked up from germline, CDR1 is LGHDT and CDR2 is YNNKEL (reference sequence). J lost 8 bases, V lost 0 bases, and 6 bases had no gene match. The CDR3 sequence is CASSQDLLAGVDEQFF. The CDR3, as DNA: TGTGCCAGCAGCCAAGATCTACTAGCGGGAGTGGATGAGCAGTTCTTC.

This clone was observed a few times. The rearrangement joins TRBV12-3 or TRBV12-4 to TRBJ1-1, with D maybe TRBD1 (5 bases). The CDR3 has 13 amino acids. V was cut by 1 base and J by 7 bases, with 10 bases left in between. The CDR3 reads CASSLGGRFEAFF. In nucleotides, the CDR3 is TGTGCCAGCAGTTTAGGGGGCAGGTTTGAAGCTTTCTTT.

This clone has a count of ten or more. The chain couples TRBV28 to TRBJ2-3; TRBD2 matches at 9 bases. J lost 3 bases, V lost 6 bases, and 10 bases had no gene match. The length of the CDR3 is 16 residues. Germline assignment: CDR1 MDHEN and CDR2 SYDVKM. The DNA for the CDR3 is TGTGCCAGCAGCCCCGGGGTAGCGGGAGTAACAGATACGCAGTATTTT. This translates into CASSPGVAGVTDTQYF.

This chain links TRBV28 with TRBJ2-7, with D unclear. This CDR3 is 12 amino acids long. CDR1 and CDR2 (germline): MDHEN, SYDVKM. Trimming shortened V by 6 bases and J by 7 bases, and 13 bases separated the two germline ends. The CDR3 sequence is CASSPSPLEQYF. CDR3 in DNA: TGTGCCAGCAGCCCGAGCCCTTTAGAGCAGTACTTC.

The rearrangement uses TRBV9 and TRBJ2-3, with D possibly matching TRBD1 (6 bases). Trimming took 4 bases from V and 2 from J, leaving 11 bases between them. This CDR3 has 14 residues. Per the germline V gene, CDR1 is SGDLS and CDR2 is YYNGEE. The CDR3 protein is CASSFRTVTDTQYF. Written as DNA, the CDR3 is TGTGCCAGCAGCTTCAGGACAGTCACAGATACGCAGTATTTT.

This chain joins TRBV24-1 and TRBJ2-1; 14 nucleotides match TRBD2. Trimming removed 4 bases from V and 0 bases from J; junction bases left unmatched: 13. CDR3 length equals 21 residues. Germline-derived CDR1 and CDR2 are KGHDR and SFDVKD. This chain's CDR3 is CATSDPGTSGSPLSSYNEQFF. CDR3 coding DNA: TGTGCCACCAGTGACCCAGGGACTAGCGGGAGTCCCCTAAGCTCCTACAATGAGCAGTTCTTC.

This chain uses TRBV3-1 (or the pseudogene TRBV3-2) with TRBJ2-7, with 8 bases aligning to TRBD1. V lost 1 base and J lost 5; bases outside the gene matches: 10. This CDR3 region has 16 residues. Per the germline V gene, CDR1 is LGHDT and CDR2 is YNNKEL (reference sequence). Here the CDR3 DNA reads TGTGCCAGCAGCCAAGTGCTCAGGACAGGGTGGCACGAGCAGTACTTC. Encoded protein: CASSQVLRTGWHEQYF.

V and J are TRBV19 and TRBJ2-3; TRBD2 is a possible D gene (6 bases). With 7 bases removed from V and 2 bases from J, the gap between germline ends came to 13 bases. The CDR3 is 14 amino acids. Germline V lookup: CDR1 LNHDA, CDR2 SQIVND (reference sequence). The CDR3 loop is CASNGGAHTDTQYF. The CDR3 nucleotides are TGTGCCAGTAACGGCGGGGCCCACACAGATACGCAGTATTTT.

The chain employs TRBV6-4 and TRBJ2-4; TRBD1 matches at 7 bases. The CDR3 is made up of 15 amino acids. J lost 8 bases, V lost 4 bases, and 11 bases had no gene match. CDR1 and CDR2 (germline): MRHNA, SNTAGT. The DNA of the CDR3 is TGTGCCAGCAGTGGACGTAGGGGGCTATGTGACATTCAGTACTTC. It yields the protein CASSGRRGLCDIQYF.

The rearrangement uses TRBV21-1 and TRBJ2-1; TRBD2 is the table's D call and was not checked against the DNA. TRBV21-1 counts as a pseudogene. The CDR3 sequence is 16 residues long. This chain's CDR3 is CASREGLASGGVEQFF. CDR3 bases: TGTGCCAGCAGAGAGGGACTAGCGTCCGGGGGCGTTGAGCAGTTCTTC.

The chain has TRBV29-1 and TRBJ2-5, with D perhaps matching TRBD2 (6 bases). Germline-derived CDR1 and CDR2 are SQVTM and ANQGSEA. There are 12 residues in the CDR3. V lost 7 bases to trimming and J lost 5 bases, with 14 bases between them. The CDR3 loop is CSASLAFETQYF. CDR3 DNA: TGCAGCGCATCACTAGCTTTCGAGACCCAGTACTTC.

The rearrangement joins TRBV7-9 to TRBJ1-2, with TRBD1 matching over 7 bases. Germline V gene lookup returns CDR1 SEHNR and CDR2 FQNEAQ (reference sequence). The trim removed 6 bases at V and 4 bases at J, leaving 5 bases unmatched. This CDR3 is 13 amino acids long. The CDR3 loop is CASRRQGGYGYTF. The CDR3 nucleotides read TGTGCCAGCAGGAGACAGGGCGGCTATGGCTACACCTTC.

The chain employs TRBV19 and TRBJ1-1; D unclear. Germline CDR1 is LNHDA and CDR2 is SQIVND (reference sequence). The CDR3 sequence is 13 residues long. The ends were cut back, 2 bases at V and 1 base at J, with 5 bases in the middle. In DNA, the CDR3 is TGTGCCAGTAGTATATCTTCGAACACTGAAGCTTTCTTT. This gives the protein CASSISSNTEAFF.

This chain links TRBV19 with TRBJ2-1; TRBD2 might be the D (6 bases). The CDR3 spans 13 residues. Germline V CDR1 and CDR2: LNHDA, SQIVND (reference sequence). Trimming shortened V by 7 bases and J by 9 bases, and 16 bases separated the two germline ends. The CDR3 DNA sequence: TGTGCCAGTATGGAGGGGCTAGCAGCTGAGCAGTTCTTC. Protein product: CASMEGLAAEQFF. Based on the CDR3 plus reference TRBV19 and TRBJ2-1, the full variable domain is DGGITQSPKYLFRKEGQNVTLSCEQNLNHDAMYWYRQDPGQGLRLIYYSQIVNDFQKGDIAEGYSVSREKKESFPLTVTSAQKNPTAFYLCASMEGLAAEQFFGPGTRLTVL.

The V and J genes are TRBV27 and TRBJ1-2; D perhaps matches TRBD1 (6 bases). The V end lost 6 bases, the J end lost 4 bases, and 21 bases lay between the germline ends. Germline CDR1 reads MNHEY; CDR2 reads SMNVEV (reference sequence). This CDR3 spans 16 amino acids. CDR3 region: CASSLPRQEEPYGYTF. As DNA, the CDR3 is TGTGCCAGCAGCCTACCCCGACAGGAGGAACCCTATGGCTACACCTTC.

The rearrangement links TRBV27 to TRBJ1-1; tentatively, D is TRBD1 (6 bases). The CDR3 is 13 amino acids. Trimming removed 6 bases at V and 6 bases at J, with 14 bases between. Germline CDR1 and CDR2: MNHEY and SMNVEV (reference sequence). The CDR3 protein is CASRGTSRAEAFF. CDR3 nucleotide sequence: TGTGCCAGCAGGGGGACATCGCGAGCTGAAGCTTTCTTT.

This chain's CDR3 is CASRKGREGRDTQYF. CDR3 nucleotide sequence: TGTGCCAGCAGAAAAGGACGGGAGGGCCGGGATACGCAGTATTTT. V usage is TRBV6-5 and J usage is TRBJ2-3; 8 nucleotides agree with TRBD2. Trimming at V came to 6 bases and at J to 6 bases, leaving 11 bases not matched to a gene. The CDR3 is made up of 15 amino acids. The germline gives CDR1 MNHEY, CDR2 SVGAGI.